This T cell receptor (beta chain) was retrieved from a study of control samples from healthy donors and cancer patients. The CDR3 covers 13 residues. The V end was cut by 5 bases, the J end by 5 bases, with 9 bases between. Germline CDR1 is MDHEN and CDR2 is SYDVKM. TCRdb keeps only in-frame clones here, not all; method: immunoSEQ multiplex PCR. This repertoire shows some 57,000 clones, 95% to 96% found once; its top ten account for 1.5% to 2%. The gene calls are TRBV28 and TRBJ1-4; D uncertain. This receptor was identified in a woman aged 25-40 years in good health. The sample was blood. Written as DNA, the CDR3 is TGTGCCAGCAGTAGCAGAATGAATGAAAAACTGTTTTTT. It codes for CASSSRMNEKLFF.